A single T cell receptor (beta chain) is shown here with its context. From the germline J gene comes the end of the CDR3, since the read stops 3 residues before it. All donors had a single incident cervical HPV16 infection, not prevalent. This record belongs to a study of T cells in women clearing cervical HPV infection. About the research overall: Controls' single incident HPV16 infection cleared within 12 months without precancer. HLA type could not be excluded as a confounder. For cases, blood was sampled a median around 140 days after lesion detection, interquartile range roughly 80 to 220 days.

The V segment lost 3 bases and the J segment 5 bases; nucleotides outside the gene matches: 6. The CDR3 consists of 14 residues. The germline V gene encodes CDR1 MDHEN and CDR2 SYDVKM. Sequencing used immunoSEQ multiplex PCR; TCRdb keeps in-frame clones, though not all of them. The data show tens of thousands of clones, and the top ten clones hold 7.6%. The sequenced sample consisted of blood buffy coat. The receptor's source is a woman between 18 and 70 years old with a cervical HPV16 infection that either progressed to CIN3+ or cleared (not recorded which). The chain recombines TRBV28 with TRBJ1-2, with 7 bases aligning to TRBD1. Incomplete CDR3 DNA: TGTGCCAGCAGTTTGCGGGACAGCTTATATGGC. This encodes CASSLRDSLYG. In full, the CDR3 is CASSLRDSLYGYTF.